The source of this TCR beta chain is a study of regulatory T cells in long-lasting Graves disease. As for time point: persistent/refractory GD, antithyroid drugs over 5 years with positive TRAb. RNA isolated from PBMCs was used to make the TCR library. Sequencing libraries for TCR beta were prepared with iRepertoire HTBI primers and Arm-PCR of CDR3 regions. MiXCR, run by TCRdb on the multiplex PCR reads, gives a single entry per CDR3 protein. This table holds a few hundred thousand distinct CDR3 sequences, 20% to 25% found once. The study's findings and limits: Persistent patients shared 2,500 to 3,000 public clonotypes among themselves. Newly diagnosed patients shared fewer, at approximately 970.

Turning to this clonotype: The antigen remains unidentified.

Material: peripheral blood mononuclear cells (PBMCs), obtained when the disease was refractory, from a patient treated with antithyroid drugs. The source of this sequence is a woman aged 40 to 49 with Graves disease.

CDR3 nucleotide sequence: TGCGCCAGCAGCCACTTTACCAGAACGAACACCGGGGAGCTGTTTTTT. Protein sequence: CASSHFTRTNTGELFF. J is TRBJ2-2 and V is TRBV5-1; the D is unclear. The CDR3 runs 16 residues. V was pared by 4 bases and J by 0 bases, with 13 bases between. The germline gives CDR1 SGHRS, CDR2 YFSETQ.